A single sample gave rise to the 23 T cell receptor beta chains below, sequenced in a study of shared clonotypes between healthy human individuals. Generated by immunoSEQ multiplex PCR, the TCRdb table keeps only in-frame clones and is missing some. The sample records 2 million to 2.5 million clones, 95% being singletons. The sequenced material came from naive CD4+ T cells sorted from blood. This sample's subset: CD45RA+ positively selected. Every receptor here comes from a man younger than 30 in good health.

This clone has a single count. The V gene is TRBV7-2, the J gene TRBJ1-1, with D possibly matching TRBD1 (5 bases). Germline lookup yields CDR1 SGHTA and CDR2 FQGNSA. The CDR3 consists of 12 residues. V lost 5 bases and J lost 5, with 9 bases in between. In DNA form, the CDR3 reads TGTGCCAGCAGCCAGAGACAGACTGAAGCTTTCTTT. The encoded protein is CASSQRQTEAFF.

The chain has TRBV10-3 and TRBJ2-2; 7 bases agree with TRBD1. Germline V gene data show CDR1 as ENHRY and CDR2 as SYGVKD. This CDR3 comprises 15 residues. Losses at the gene ends were 7 bases for V and 6 bases for J; bases not matched to a gene: 11. CDR3 in DNA: TGTGCCATCAAAGGGGCAGGGGGAATGGCCGGGGAGCTGTTTTTT. It codes for CAIKGAGGMAGELFF.

The chain recombines TRBV11-3 with TRBJ2-2; possibly TRBD1 for D (5 bases). The V and J ends lost 1 base and 5 bases respectively, with 14 bases between them. From germline, CDR1 is SGHNT and CDR2 YENEEA. The CDR3 totals 16 residues. The CDR3 protein is CASSLGAGKSTGELFF. For the CDR3, the DNA is TGTGCCAGCAGCTTAGGGGCAGGGAAGTCGACCGGGGAGCTGTTTTTT.

Written as DNA, the CDR3 is TGCGCCAGCAGCCAAACCCCCCCGTCCTATAATTCACCCCTCCACTTT. This codes for CASSQTPPSYNSPLHF. The V call is TRBV4-1, the J call TRBJ1-6; D gene unclear. Trimming left V 2 bases short and J 1 base short, with 9 bases between. The CDR3 covers 16 residues. Germline-derived CDR1 and CDR2 are MGHRA and YSYEKL.

As to this clone: Other nucleotide sequences in the sample specify the same CDR3. This chain links TRBV2 with TRBJ2-7; tentatively, D is TRBD1 (6 bases). V gave up 6 bases and J gave up 2 bases, with 11 bases separating them. The CDR3 sequence is 13 residues long. From germline, CDR1 is SNHLY and CDR2 FYNNEI. CDR3 bases: TGTGCCAGCAGCGTACAGGGAACCTACGAGCAGTACTTC. Translation: CASSVQGTYEQYF.

V gene TRBV9 combines with J gene TRBJ2-7; 7 bases map to TRBD2. Germline lookup yields CDR1 SGDLS and CDR2 YYNGEE. V dropped 0 bases and J dropped 5; count of bases not matched to a gene: 8. This CDR3 has 15 amino acids. The CDR3 spells CASSVGDGGINEQYF. The CDR3 DNA reads as TGTGCCAGCAGCGTAGGGGACGGGGGGATCAACGAGCAGTACTTC.

Here the CDR3 reads CSVAQGDSYEQYF. The CDR3 region has the DNA TGCAGCGTTGCACAGGGGGACTCCTACGAGCAGTACTTC. The chain joins TRBV29-1 to TRBJ2-7, with 8 bases identical to TRBD1. Germline-derived CDR1 and CDR2 are SQVTM and ANQGSEA. The CDR3 runs 13 residues. Germline trimming cut 4 bases from V and 0 bases from J; bases unmatched to any gene: 2.

The V call is TRBV4-2, the J call TRBJ1-6, with TRBD1 as a possible D gene (5 bases). The V end was cut by 0 bases, the J end by 1 base, with 13 bases between. The germline V gene encodes CDR1 LGHNA and CDR2 YNFKEQ. The length of the CDR3 is 18 residues. As DNA, the CDR3 is TGTGCCAGCAGCCAAGATTGGCAGGGAGTATCCTATAATTCACCCCTCCACTTT. This encodes CASSQDWQGVSYNSPLHF.

V and J are TRBV4-1 and TRBJ2-7; 7 bases are shared with TRBD1. V was clipped by 4 bases and J by 0 bases; unmatched bases: 6. Germline V gene data show CDR1 as MGHRA and CDR2 as YSYEKL. This CDR3 is 15 amino acids long. CDR3 nucleotides: TGCGCCAGCAGCCCAGGACAGGATAGCTCCTACGAGCAGTACTTC. This codes for CASSPGQDSSYEQYF.

The chain combines TRBV28 with TRBJ1-4, with TRBD1 matching over 7 bases. J gave up 7 bases and V 6 bases, and 23 bases lay outside the gene matches. Germline CDR1 is MDHEN and CDR2 is SYDVKM. The CDR3 is made up of 19 amino acids. DNA for the CDR3: TGTGCCAGCAGCCTCCAACCTCCGGGACAGCCCCCGGTGGGTGAAAAACTGTTTTTT. Translating gives CASSLQPPGQPPVGEKLFF.

V is TRBV30 and J is TRBJ1-6, with 12 bases matching TRBD1. The germline V gene has CDR1 GTSNPN and CDR2 SVGIG (reference sequence). V was clipped by 3 bases and J by 5 bases; unmatched bases: 2. The CDR3 contains 15 residues. The CDR3 DNA sequence: TGTGCCTGGAGGGGACAGGGGGCCGATAATTCACCCCTCCACTTT. Its protein is CAWRGQGADNSPLHF. Using reference TRBV30 and TRBJ1-6 for the parts outside the CDR3, the full variable domain is SQTIHQWPATLVQPVGSPLSLECTVEGTSNPNLYWYRQAAGRGLQLLFYSVGIGQISSEVPQNLSASRPQDRQFILSSKKLLLSDSGFYLCAWRGQGADNSPLHFGNGTRLTVT.

The V gene is TRBV2, the J gene TRBJ2-7; D uncertain. The CDR3 spans 12 residues. V lost 2 bases and J 9 bases, leaving 11 bases between the germline ends. Germline CDR1 SNHLY, CDR2 FYNNEI. For the CDR3, the DNA is TGTGCCAGCAGTGAAACCCCGGGCCTGCAGTACTTC. Translating it yields CASSETPGLQYF.

The chain uses TRBV4-3 and TRBJ2-2; TRBD2 might be the D (6 bases). Looked up from germline, CDR1 is LGHNA and CDR2 is YSLEER. V gave up 0 bases and J gave up 6 bases, with 8 bases separating them. The CDR3 totals 14 residues. The CDR3 loop is CASSQDGGAGELFF. In DNA form, the CDR3 reads TGCGCCAGCAGCCAAGATGGCGGGGCCGGGGAGCTGTTTTTT.

This clone has just one count. The gene calls are TRBV7-2 and TRBJ1-1; the D gene is possibly TRBD1 (6 bases). Germline CDR1 is SGHTA and CDR2 is FQGNSA. V lost 3 bases, J lost 1 base, and 15 bases lay in between. CDR3 size: 16 residues. CDR3 coding DNA: TGTGCCAGCAGCTTTAGGGCAGGGGCCCCGAACACTGAAGCTTTCTTT. This encodes CASSFRAGAPNTEAFF. The full variable domain, with the rest looked up from reference TRBV7-2 and TRBJ1-1, is GAGVSQSPSNKVTEKGKDVELRCDPISGHTALYWYRQSLGQGLEFLIYFQGNSAPDKSGLPSDRFSAERTGGSVSTLTIQRTQQEDSAVYLCASSFRAGAPNTEAFFGQGTRLTVV.

The gene calls are TRBV19 and TRBJ2-3; a possible D gene is TRBD1 (6 bases). This CDR3 has 15 amino acids. Deletions cut 3 bases from V and 5 bases from J, with 15 bases between. CDR1 is LNHDA, CDR2 SQIVND, per germline (reference sequence). This CDR3 is CASSIRQVLEDTQYF. Written as DNA, the CDR3 is TGTGCCAGTAGTATCCGACAGGTGCTAGAAGATACGCAGTATTTT.

The CDR3 protein is CASSIEESQPQHF. The CDR3 coding sequence is TGTGCCAGTAGTATAGAGGAGAGTCAGCCCCAGCATTTT. This chain joins TRBV19 and TRBJ1-5; D uncertain. V was trimmed by 0 bases and J by 6 bases, leaving 6 bases between them. The CDR3 spans 13 residues. Germline V gene data show CDR1 as LNHDA and CDR2 as SQIVND (reference sequence).

V is TRBV27 and J is TRBJ1-5; a possible D gene is TRBD1 (5 bases). The CDR3 consists of 15 residues. The V and J ends lost 0 bases and 0 bases respectively, with 6 bases between them. From germline, CDR1 is MNHEY and CDR2 SMNVEV (reference sequence). The CDR3 spells CASSLSGLSNQPQHF. The CDR3 DNA is TGTGCCAGCAGTTTATCGGGGCTTAGCAATCAGCCCCAGCATTTT.

A word on this clone: This specimen includes other DNA sequences encoding the same CDR3. The chain carries TRBV4-3 and TRBJ2-3; D possibly corresponds to TRBD2 (5 bases). The germline gives CDR1 LGHNA, CDR2 YSLEER. The CDR3 is 15 amino acids. The ends were cut back, 1 base at V and 0 bases at J, with 8 bases in the middle. CDR3 bases: TGCGCCAGCAGCCAAGTAGGCGGGAGCACAGATACGCAGTATTTT. Translated, it gives CASSQVGGSTDTQYF.

Written as DNA, the CDR3 is TGTGCCAGTAGTACCCCCCCGGGACAGGCGACTCAGCCCCAGCATTTT. Amino acid sequence: CASSTPPGQATQPQHF. The chain links TRBV19 to TRBJ1-5; TRBD1 aligns across 8 bases. This CDR3 has 16 residues. V trimming: 4 bases; J trimming: 6 bases; junction bases outside the gene matches: 11. Germline-derived CDR1 and CDR2 are LNHDA and SQIVND (reference sequence).

V usage is TRBV7-2 and J usage is TRBJ1-2; 9 nucleotides align to TRBD1. This CDR3 region has 17 residues. Trimming removed 4 bases from V and 2 bases from J; junction bases left unmatched: 11. Germline-derived CDR1 and CDR2 are SGHTA and FQGNSA. The CDR3 here is CASSSRTGVRSNYGYTF. Here the CDR3 DNA reads TGTGCCAGCAGCTCACGGACAGGGGTACGCTCCAACTATGGCTACACCTTC.

The V call is TRBV30, the J call TRBJ2-2; 7 bases fit TRBD1. The CDR3 is 13 amino acids. The germline V gene has CDR1 GTSNPN and CDR2 SVGIG (reference sequence). Trimming took 1 base from V and 16 from J; bases not matched to a gene: 12. The CDR3 spells CAWSGTGPSRPFF. CDR3 nucleotides: TGTGCCTGGAGTGGGACAGGCCCCTCGAGGCCGTTTTTT.

The chain combines TRBV6-1 with TRBJ1-1; D not resolved. CDR1 is MNHNS and CDR2 is SASEGT in the germline V gene. The CDR3 sequence is 15 residues long. The V gene lost 3 bases and the J gene lost 0 bases, with 11 bases spanning the gap. DNA for the CDR3: TGTGCCAGCAGTGAGTTCGGGGTCATGAACACTGAAGCTTTCTTT. Translating gives CASSEFGVMNTEAFF.

The rearrangement joins TRBV6-5 to TRBJ2-7; TRBD2 might be the D (6 bases). V lost 2 bases, J lost 2 bases, and 7 bases lay in between. Germline V gives CDR1 MNHEY, CDR2 SVGAGI. The CDR3 is made up of 13 amino acids. The CDR3 region has the DNA TGTGCCAGCAGTTACCGACTAGCCTACGAGCAGTACTTC. It is translated as CASSYRLAYEQYF.